Below, 7 T cell receptor beta chains from the same sample are listed, as sequenced in a study of Ad26.COV2.S vaccination and SARS-CoV-2 variants (dated by TCRdb to the early 2020s). The treatment or condition label, read with the paper, signifies: about 20 received Ad26.COV2.S at low or high dose, single or two shots; a few received placebo; per-sample allocation not given. For vaccine and placebo recipients, repertoires were sequenced using samples collected on day 63 after the first injection. The method behind the library was the immunoSEQ multiplex PCR assay. This is the immuneACCESS table as TCRdb keeps it, with only in-frame sequences that have V and J called. A part of the clones is gone; compared with another copy, unresolved V genes explain less than half, and the rest is unexplained. The sample table records 300,000 to 400,000 clones; roughly 91% of these occur just once. In total, the top ten clones hold roughly 3.2% of the sample.

Here the sequenced sample was peripheral blood, taken in a trial of Ad26.COV2.S vaccine versus placebo. These receptors were collected from a person aged 18 to 65 who received the Ad26.COV2.S COVID-19 vaccine or a placebo.

Here the CDR3 DNA reads TGTGCCAGCTCACCCGGGACAGGGACCTATGGCTACACCTTC. Its protein is CASSPGTGTYGYTF. The chain links TRBV18 to TRBJ1-2; 9 nucleotides agree with TRBD1. CDR1 and CDR2 from the germline V gene are KGHSH and LQKENI. The CDR3 spans 14 residues. V shed 3 bases and J 4 bases; nucleotides not matched to a gene: 3.

CDR3 sequence: CASRTGTKAFF. The CDR3 region has the DNA TGTGCCAGCAGAACCGGGACCAAAGCTTTCTTT. The chain combines TRBV12-3 or TRBV12-4 with TRBJ1-1; a weak D match, TRBD1 (5 bases). The CDR3 runs to 11 residues. The V end was cut by 6 bases, the J end by 9 bases, with 11 bases between.

This chain links TRBV6-1 with TRBJ2-1, with a weak D call TRBD2 (8 bases). Deletions cut 2 bases from V and 8 bases from J, with 16 bases between. Per the germline V gene, CDR1 is MNHNS and CDR2 is SASEGT. This CDR3 is 15 amino acids long. The chain's CDR3 is CASSESGGGWYEQFF. CDR3 DNA: TGTGCCAGCAGTGAATCGGGAGGGGGCTGGTATGAGCAGTTCTTC.

This clone was seen a handful of times. The chain combines TRBV27 with TRBJ2-1; D call uncertain. Germline V gene sequence: CDR1 MNHEY, CDR2 SMNVEV (reference sequence). The germline V and J ends were trimmed by 4 bases and 5 bases, with 9 bases remaining between them. The CDR3 sequence is 13 residues long. The CDR3 region is CASSWINNNEQFF. CDR3 nucleotide sequence: TGTGCCAGCAGTTGGATAAACAACAATGAGCAGTTCTTC.

The V call is TRBV4-3, the J call TRBJ1-2, with a possible D match to TRBD1 (6 bases). Germline-derived CDR1 and CDR2 are LGHNA and YSLEER. Trimming left V 1 base short and J 3 bases short, with 12 bases between. The CDR3 has 15 amino acids. The CDR3 region is CASSQATGLDYGYTF. CDR3 nucleotides: TGCGCCAGCAGCCAAGCGACAGGTTTGGACTATGGCTACACCTTC.

This chain joins TRBV4-2 and TRBJ1-1; D is undetermined. Germline CDR1 reads LGHNA; CDR2 reads YNFKEQ. The CDR3 has 13 amino acids. The ends were cut back, 5 bases at V and 6 bases at J, with 13 bases in the middle. CDR3 coding DNA: TGTGCCAGCAGCGCTCAGGAGGGCCCTGAAGCTTTCTTT. Its translation: CASSAQEGPEAFF.

V and J are TRBV2 and TRBJ1-2, with 8 bases fitting TRBD1. The germline V gene encodes CDR1 SNHLY and CDR2 FYNNEI. V lost 7 bases, J lost 5 bases, and 9 bases stayed unmatched. The length of the CDR3 is 14 residues. The CDR3 DNA reads TGTGCCAGCACCTCCGACAGGGGTCGGTATGGCTACACCTTC. Translated, it gives CASTSDRGRYGYTF.